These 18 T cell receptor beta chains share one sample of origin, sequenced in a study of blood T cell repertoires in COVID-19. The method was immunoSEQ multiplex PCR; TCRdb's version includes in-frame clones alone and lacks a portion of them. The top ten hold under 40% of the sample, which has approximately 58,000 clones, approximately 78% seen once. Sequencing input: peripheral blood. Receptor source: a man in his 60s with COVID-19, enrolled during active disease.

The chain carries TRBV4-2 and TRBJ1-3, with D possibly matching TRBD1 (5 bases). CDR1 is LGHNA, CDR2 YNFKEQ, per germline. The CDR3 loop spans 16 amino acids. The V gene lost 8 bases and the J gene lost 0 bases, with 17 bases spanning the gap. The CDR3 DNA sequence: TGTGCCAGCGGTCCCGGGCGGGGGGGCTCTGGAAACACCATATATTTT. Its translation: CASGPGRGGSGNTIYF.

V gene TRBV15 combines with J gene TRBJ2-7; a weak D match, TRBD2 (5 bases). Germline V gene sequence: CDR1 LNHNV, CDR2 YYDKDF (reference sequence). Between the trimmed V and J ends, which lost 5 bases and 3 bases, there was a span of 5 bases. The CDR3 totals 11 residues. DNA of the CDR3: TGTGCCACCAGCGAGGGCTACGAGCAGTACTTC. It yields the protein CATSEGYEQYF.

This chain's CDR3 is CASKRQSGGYGYTF. The CDR3 DNA reads TGTGCCAGCAAAAGACAGTCGGGGGGATATGGCTACACCTTC. The J gene is TRBJ1-2, the V gene TRBV5-5; tentatively, D is TRBD1 (5 bases). CDR3 size: 14 residues. The germline CDR1 and CDR2 sequences are SGHKS and YYEKEE (reference sequence). V was pared by 6 bases and J by 5 bases, with 17 bases between.

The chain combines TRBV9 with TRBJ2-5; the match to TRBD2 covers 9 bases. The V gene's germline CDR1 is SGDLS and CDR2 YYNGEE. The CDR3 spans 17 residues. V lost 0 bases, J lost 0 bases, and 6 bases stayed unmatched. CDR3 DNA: TGTGCCAGCAGCGTAGCTGAAGCGGGGGGTTACCAAGAGACCCAGTACTTC. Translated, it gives CASSVAEAGGYQETQYF. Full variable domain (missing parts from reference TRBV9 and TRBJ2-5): DSGVTQTPKHLITATGQRVTLRCSPRSGDLSVYWYQQSLDQGLQFLIQYYNGEERAKGNILERFSAQQFPDLHSELNLSSLELGDSALYFCASSVAEAGGYQETQYFGPGTRLLVL.

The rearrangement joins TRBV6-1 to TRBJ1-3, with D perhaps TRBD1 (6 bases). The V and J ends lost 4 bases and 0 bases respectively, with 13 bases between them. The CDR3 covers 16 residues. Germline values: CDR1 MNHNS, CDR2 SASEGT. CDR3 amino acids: CASSGDRIGSGNTIYF. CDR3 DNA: TGTGCCAGCAGTGGCGACAGGATCGGCTCTGGAAACACCATATATTTT.

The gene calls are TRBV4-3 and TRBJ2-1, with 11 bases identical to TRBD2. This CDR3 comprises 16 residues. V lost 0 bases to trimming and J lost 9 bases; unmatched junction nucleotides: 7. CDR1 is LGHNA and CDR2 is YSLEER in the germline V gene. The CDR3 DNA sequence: TGCGCCAGCAGCCAAGATTTACTAGCGGGAGCGGTTGAGCAGTTCTTC. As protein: CASSQDLLAGAVEQFF.

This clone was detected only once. CDR3 nucleotides: TGTGCCAGCAGCTACAGGGCGAAGAGTTCACCCCTCCACTTT. Protein product: CASSYRAKSSPLHF. This chain connects TRBV27 to TRBJ1-6, with D possibly TRBD1 on 6 matching bases. The CDR3 contains 14 residues. From germline, CDR1 is MNHEY and CDR2 SMNVEV (reference sequence). V was shortened by 6 bases and J by 9 bases, with 15 bases between the two germline ends.

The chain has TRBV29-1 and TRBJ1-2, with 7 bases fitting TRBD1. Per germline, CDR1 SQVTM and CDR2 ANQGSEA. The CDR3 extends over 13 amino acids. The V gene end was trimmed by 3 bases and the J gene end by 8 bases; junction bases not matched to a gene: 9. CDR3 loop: CSVEIEGAQGYTF. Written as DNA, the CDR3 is TGCAGCGTTGAGATTGAGGGGGCGCAGGGCTACACCTTC.

The chain's CDR3 is CASSPKRGSHEQYF. The CDR3 nucleotides read TGTGCCAGCTCACCGAAAAGGGGTTCTCACGAGCAGTACTTC. This chain joins TRBV18 and TRBJ2-7; possibly TRBD1 for D (5 bases). V lost 3 bases and J 5 bases, leaving 14 bases between the germline ends. Per the germline V gene, CDR1 is KGHSH and CDR2 is LQKENI. The CDR3 has 14 residues.

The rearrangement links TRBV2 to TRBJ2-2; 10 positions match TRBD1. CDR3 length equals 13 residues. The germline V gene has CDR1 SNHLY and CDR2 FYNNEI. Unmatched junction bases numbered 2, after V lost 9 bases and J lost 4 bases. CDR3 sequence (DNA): TGTGCCAGTAGGACAGGGGGCACCGGGGAGCTGTTTTTT. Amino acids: CASRTGGTGELFF.

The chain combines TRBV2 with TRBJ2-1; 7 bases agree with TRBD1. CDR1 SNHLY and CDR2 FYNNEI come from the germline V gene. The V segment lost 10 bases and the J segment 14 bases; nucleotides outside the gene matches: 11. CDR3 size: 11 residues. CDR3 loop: CATTNPGQKFF. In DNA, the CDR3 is TGTGCCACCACAAACCCGGGACAGAAGTTCTTC.

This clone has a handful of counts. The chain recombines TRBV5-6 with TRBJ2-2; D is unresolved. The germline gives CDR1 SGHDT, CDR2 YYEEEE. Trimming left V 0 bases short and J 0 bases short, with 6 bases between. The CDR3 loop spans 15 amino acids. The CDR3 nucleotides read TGTGCCAGCAGCTTGGCAGGTCCGAACACCGGGGAGCTGTTTTTT. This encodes CASSLAGPNTGELFF.

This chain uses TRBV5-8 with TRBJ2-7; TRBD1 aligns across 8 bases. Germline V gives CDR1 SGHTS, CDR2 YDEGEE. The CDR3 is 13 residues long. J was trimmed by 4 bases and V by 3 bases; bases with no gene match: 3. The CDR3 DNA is TGTGCCAGCAGCTCAGGGGGCCTGTACGAGCAGTACTTC. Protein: CASSSGGLYEQYF. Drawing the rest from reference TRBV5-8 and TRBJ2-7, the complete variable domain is EAGVTQSPTHLIKTRGQQATLRCSPISGHTSVYWYQQALGLGLQFLLWYDEGEERNRGNFPPRFSGRQFPNYSSELNVNALELEDSALYLCASSSGGLYEQYFGPGTRLTVT.

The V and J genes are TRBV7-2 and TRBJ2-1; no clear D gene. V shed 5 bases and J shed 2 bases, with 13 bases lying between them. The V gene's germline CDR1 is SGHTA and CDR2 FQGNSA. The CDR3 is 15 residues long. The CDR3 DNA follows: TGTGCCAGCAGCGCAGACTCGCGACCCTACAATGAGCAGTTCTTC. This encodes CASSADSRPYNEQFF. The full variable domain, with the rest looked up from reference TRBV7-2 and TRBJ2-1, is GAGVSQSPSNKVTEKGKDVELRCDPISGHTALYWYRQSLGQGLEFLIYFQGNSAPDKSGLPSDRFSAERTGGSVSTLTIQRTQQEDSAVYLCASSADSRPYNEQFFGPGTRLTVL.

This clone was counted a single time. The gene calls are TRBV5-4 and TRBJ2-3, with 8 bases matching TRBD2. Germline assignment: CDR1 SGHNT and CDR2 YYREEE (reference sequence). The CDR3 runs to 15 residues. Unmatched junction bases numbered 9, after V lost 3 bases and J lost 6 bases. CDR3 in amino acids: CASSSSGGRSDTQYF. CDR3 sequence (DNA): TGTGCCAGCAGCTCGTCGGGGGGGCGGTCCGATACGCAGTATTTT.

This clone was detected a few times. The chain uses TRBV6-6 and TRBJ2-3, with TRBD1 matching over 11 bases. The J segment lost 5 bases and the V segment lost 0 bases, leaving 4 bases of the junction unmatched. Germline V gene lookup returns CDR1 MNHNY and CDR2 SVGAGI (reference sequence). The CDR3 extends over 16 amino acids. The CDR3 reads CASSYSGQGAEDTQYF. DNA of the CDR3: TGTGCCAGCAGTTACTCAGGACAGGGGGCCGAAGATACGCAGTATTTT.

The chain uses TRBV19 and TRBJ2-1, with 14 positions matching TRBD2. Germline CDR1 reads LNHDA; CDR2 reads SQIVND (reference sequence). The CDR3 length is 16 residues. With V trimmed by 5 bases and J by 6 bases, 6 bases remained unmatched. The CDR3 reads CASSSRGTSGGNEQFF. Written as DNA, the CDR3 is TGTGCCAGTAGTTCGCGCGGGACTAGCGGGGGCAATGAGCAGTTCTTC.

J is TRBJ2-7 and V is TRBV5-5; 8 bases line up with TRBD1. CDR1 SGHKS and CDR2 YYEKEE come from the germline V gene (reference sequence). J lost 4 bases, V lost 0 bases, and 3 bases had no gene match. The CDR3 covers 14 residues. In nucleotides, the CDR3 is TGTGCCAGCAGCTTGGGGGACAGGTCTTACGAGCAGTACTTC. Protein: CASSLGDRSYEQYF.